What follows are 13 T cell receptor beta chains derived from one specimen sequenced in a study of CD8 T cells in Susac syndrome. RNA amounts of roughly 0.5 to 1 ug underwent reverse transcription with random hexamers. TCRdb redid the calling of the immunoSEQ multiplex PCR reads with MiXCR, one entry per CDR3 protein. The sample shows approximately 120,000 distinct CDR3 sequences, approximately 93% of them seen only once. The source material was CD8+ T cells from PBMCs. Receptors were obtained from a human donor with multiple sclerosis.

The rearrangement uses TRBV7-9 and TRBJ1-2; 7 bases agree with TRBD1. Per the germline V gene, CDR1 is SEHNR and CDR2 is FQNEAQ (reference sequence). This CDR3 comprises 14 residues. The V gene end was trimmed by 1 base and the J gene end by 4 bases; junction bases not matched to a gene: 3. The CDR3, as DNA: TGTGCCAGCAGCTTAGGACAGGGAGGCTATGGCTACACCTTC. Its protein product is CASSLGQGGYGYTF.

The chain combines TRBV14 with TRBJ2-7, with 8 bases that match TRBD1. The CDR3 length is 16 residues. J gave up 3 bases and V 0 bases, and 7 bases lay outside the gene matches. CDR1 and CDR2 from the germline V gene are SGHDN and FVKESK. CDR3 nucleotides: TGTGCCAGCAGCCAAGATTCCCTAACAGGGGGCTACGAGCAGTACTTC. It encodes CASSQDSLTGGYEQYF.

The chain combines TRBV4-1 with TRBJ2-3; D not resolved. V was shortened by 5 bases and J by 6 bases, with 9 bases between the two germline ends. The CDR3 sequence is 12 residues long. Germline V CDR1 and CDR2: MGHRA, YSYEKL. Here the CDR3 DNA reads TGCGCCAGCAGCGCACTGGGGGATACGCAGTATTTT. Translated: CASSALGDTQYF.

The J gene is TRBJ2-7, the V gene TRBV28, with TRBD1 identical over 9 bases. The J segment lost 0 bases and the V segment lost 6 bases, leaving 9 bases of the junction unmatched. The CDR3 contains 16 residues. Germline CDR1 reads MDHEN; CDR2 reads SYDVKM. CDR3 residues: CASRGDRAGFSYEQYF. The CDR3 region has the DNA TGTGCCAGCAGGGGGGACAGGGCAGGTTTCTCCTACGAGCAGTACTTC.

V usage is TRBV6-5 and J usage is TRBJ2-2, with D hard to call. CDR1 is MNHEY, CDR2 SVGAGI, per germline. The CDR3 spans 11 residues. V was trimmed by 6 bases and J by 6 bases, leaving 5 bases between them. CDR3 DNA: TGTGCCAGCAGCTCCGCCGGGGAGCTGTTTTTT. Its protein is CASSSAGELFF.

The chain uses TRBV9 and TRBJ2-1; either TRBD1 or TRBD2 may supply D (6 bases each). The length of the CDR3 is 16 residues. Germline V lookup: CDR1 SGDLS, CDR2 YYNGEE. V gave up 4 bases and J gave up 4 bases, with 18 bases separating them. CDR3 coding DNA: TGTGCCAGCAGCCATCCTACCGGGGGCGCGTACAATGAGCAGTTCTTC. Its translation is CASSHPTGGAYNEQFF.

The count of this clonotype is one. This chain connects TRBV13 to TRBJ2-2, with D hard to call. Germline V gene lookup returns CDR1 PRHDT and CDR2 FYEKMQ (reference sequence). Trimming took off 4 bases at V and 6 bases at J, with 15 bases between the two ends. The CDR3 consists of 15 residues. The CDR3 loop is CASSWTLGRAGELFF. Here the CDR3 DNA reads TGTGCCAGCAGCTGGACCCTCGGCCGGGCCGGGGAGCTGTTTTTT.

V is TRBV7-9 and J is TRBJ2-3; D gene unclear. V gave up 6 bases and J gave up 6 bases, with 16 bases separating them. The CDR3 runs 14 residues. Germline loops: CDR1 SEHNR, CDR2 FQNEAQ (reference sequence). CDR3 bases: TGTGCCAGCAGGCCGAGCGATCCGGTGGATACGCAGTATTTT. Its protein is CASRPSDPVDTQYF. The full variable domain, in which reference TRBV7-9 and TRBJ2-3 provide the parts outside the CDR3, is DTGVSQNPRHKITKRGQNVTFRCDPISEHNRLYWYRQTLGQGPEFLTYFQNEAQLEKSRLLSDRFSAERPKGSFSTLEIQRTEQGDSAMYLCASRPSDPVDTQYFGPGTRLTVL.

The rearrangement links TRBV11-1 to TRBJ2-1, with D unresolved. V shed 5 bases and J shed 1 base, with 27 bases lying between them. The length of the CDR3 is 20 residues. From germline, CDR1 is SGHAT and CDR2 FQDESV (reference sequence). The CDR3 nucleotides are TGTGCCAGCAGCCTTCAACCCGGGTCCGGGCCGACCGGGTCCTACAATGAGCAGTTCTTC. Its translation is CASSLQPGSGPTGSYNEQFF.

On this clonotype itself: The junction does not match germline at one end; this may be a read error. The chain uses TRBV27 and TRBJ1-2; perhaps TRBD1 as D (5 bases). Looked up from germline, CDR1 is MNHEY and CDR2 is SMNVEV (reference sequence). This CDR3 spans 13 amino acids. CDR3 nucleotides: TGTGCCAGCAGTACCCAGGGTAACCATGGCTACACCTTC. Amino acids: CASSTQGNHGYTF.

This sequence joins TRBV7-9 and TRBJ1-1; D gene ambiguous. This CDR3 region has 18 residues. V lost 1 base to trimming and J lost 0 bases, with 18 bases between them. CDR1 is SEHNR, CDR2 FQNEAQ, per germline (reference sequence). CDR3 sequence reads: CASSLVEMRRSMNTEAFF. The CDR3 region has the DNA TGTGCCAGCAGCTTAGTAGAGATGAGACGGTCCATGAACACTGAAGCTTTCTTT.

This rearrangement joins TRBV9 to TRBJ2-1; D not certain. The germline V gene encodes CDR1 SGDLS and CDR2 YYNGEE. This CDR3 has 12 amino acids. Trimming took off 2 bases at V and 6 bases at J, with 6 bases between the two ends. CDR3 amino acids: CASSVPRNEQFF. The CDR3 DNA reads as TGTGCCAGCAGCGTGCCGCGCAATGAGCAGTTCTTC.

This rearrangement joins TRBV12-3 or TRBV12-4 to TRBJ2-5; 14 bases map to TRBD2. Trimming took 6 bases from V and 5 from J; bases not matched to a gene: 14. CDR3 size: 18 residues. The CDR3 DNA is TGTGCCAGCAGACCCGGGACTAGCGGGAGAAATGAGCGGGAGACCCAGTACTTC. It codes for CASRPGTSGRNERETQYF.